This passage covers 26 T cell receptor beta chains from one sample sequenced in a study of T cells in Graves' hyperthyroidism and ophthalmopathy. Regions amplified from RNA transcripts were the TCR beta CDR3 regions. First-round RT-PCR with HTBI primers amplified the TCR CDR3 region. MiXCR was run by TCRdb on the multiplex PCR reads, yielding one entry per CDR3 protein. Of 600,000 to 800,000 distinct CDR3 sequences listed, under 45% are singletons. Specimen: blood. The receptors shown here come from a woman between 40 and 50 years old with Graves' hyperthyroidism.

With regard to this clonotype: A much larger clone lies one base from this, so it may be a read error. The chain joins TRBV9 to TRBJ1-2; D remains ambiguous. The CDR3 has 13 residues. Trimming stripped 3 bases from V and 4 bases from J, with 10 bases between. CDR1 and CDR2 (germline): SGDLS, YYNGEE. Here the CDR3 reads CASSADGSYGYTF. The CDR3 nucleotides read TGTGCCAGCAGCGCCGACGGAAGCTATGGCTACACCTTC. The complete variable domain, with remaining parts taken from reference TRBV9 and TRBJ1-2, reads DSGVTQTPKHLITATGQRVTLRCSPRSGDLSVYWYQQSLDQGLQFLIQYYNGEERAKGNILERFSAQQFPDLHSELNLSSLELGDSALYFCASSADGSYGYTFGSGTRLTVV.

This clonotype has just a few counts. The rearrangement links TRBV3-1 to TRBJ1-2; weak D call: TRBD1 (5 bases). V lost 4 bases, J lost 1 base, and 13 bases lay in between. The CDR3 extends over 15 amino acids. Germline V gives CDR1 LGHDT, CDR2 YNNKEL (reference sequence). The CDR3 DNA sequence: TGTGCCAGCAGCCCTTCGGCGGGGGTTAACTATGGCTACACCTTC. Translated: CASSPSAGVNYGYTF.

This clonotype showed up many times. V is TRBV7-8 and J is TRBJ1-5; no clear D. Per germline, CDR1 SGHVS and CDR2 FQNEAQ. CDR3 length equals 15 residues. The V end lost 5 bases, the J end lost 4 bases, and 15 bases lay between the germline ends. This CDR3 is CASSPTRRPNQPQHF. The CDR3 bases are TGTGCCAGCAGCCCCACACGGAGACCGAATCAGCCCCAGCATTTT.

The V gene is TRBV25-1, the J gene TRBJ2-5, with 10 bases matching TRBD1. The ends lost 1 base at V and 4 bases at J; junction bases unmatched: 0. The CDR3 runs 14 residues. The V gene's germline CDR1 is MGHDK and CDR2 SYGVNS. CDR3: CASSEWTGGETQYF. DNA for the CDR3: TGTGCCAGCAGTGAATGGACAGGGGGAGAGACCCAGTACTTC. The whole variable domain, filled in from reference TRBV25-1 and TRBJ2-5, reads EADIYQTPRYLVIGTGKKITLECSQTMGHDKMYWYQQDPGMELHLIHYSYGVNSTEKGDLSSESTVSRIRTEHFPLTLESARPSHTSQYLCASSEWTGGETQYFGPGTRLLVL.

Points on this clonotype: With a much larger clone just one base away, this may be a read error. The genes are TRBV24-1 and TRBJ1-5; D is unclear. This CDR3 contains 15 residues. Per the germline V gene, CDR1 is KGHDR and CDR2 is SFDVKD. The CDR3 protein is CATSARAGGNQSQHF. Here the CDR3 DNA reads TGTGCCACCAGTGCCCGCGCAGGAGGGAATCAGTCCCAGCATTTT.

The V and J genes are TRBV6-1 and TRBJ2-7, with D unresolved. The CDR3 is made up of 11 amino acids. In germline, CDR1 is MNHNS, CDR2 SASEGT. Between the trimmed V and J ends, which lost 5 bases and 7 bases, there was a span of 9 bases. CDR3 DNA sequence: TGTGCCAGCAGTCTCGTTTGGGAGCAGTACTTC. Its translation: CASSLVWEQYF.

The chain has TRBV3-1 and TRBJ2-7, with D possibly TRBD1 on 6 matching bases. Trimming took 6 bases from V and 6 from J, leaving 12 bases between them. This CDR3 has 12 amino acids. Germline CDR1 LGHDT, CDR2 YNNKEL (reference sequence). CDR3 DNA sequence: TGTGCCAGCAGAAATACAGGGACCGAGCAGTACTTC. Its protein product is CASRNTGTEQYF.

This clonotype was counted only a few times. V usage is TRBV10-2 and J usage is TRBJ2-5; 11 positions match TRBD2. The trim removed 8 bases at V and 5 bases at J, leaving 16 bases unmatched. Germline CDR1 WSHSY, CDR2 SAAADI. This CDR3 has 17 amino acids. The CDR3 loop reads CASLELAGGWSGETQYF. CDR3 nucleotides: TGCGCCAGCCTCGAGCTAGCGGGGGGCTGGTCCGGGGAGACCCAGTACTTC.

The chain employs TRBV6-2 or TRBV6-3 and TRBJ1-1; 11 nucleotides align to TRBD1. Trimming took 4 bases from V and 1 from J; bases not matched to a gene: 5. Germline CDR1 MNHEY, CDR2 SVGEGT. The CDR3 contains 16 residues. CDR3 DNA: TGTGCCAGCAGTTTAGGACAGGGGGCGTCGAACACTGAAGCTTTCTTT. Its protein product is CASSLGQGASNTEAFF.

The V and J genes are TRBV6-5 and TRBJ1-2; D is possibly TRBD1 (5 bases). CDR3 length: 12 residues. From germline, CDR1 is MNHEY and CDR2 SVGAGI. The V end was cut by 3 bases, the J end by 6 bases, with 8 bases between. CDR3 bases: TGTGCCAGCAGTTATCAGGGCGATGGCTACACCTTC. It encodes CASSYQGDGYTF.

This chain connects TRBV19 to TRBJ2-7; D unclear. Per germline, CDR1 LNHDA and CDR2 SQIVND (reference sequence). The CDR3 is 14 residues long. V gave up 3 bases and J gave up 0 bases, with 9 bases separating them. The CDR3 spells CASSIIGSSYEQYF. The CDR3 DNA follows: TGTGCCAGTAGTATTATTGGCAGCTCCTACGAGCAGTACTTC.

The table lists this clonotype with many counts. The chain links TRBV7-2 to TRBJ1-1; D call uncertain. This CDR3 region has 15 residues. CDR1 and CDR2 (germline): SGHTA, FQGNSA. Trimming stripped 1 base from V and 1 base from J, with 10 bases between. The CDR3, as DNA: TGTGCCAGCAGCTTAGAACGTTGGCGGAACACTGAAGCTTTCTTT. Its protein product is CASSLERWRNTEAFF. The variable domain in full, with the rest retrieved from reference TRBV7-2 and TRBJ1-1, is GAGVSQSPSNKVTEKGKDVELRCDPISGHTALYWYRQSLGQGLEFLIYFQGNSAPDKSGLPSDRFSAERTGGSVSTLTIQRTQQEDSAVYLCASSLERWRNTEAFFGQGTRLTVV.

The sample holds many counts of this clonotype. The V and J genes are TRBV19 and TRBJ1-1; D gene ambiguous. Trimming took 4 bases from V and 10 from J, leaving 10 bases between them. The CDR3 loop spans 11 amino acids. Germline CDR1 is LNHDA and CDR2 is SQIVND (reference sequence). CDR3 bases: TGTGCCAGTAGTAACATTAGTGGAGCTTTCTTT. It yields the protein CASSNISGAFF.

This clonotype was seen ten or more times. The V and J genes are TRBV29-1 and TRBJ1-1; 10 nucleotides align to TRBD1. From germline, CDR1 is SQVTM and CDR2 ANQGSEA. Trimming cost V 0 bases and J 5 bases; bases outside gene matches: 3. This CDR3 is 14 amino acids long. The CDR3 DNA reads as TGCAGCGTTGAAGAGGGGACAGGGGATACTGAAGCTTTCTTT. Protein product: CSVEEGTGDTEAFF.

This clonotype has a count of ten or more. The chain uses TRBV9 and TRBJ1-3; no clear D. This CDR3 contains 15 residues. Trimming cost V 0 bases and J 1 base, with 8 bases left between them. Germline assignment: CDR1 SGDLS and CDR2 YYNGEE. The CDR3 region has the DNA TGTGCCAGCAGCGTAGGCGGAGGTTCTGGAAACACCATATATTTT. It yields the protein CASSVGGGSGNTIYF. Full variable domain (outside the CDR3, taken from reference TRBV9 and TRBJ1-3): DSGVTQTPKHLITATGQRVTLRCSPRSGDLSVYWYQQSLDQGLQFLIQYYNGEERAKGNILERFSAQQFPDLHSELNLSSLELGDSALYFCASSVGGGSGNTIYFGEGSWLTVV.

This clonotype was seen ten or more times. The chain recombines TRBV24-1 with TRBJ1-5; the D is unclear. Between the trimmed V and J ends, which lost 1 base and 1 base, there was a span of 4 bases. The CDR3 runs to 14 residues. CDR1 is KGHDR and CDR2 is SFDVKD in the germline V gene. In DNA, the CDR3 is TGTGCCACCAGTGATTTTCTCAGCAATCAGCCCCAGCATTTT. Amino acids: CATSDFLSNQPQHF.

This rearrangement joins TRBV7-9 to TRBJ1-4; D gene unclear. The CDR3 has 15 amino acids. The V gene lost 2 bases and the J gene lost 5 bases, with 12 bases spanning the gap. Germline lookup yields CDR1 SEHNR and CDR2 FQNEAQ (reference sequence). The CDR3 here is CASSLSPTINEKLFF. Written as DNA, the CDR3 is TGTGCCAGCAGCTTATCACCTACAATCAATGAAAAACTGTTTTTT.

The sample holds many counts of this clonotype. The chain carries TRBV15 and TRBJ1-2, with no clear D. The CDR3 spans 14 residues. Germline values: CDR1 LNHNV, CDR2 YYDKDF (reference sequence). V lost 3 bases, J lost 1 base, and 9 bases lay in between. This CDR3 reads CATSSGGSNYGYTF. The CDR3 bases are TGTGCCACCAGCAGCGGTGGGAGTAACTATGGCTACACCTTC.

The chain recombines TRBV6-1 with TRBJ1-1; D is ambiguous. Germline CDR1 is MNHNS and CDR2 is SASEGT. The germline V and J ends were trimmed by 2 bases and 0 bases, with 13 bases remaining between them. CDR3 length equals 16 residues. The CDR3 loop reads CASSENHRPLNTEAFF. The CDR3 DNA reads TGTGCCAGCAGTGAAAACCACAGACCCTTGAACACTGAAGCTTTCTTT.

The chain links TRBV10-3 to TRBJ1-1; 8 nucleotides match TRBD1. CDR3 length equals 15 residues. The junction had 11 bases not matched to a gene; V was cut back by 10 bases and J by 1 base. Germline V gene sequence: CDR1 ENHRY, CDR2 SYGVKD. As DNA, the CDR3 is TGTGCCAGCAGGTCGACAGGGGCAGGGAACACTGAAGCTTTCTTT. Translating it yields CASRSTGAGNTEAFF.

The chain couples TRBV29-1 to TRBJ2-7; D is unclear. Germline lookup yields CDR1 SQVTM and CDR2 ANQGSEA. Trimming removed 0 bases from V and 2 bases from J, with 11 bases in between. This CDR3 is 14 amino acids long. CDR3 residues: CSVEDFQETYEQYF. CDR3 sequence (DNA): TGCAGCGTTGAAGATTTTCAGGAGACCTACGAGCAGTACTTC.

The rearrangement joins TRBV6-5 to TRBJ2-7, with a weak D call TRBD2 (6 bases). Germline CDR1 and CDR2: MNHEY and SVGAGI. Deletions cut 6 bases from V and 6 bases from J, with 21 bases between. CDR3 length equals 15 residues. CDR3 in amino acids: CASRQPGLGKIEQYF. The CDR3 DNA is TGTGCCAGCAGGCAACCGGGACTGGGGAAGATCGAGCAGTACTTC.

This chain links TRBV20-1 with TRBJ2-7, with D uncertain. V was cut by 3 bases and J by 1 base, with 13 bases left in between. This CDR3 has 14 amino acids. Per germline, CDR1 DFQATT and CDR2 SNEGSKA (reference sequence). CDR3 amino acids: CSASVPGPSYEQYF. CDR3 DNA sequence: TGCAGTGCTAGTGTTCCGGGTCCTTCCTACGAGCAGTACTTC.

The CDR3 sequence: CASSPGTVNQPQHF. The CDR3 DNA reads TGTGCCAGCAGCCCAGGGACAGTTAATCAGCCCCAGCATTTT. J is TRBJ1-5 and V is TRBV7-2; TRBD1 matches 7 bases. The junction had 5 bases not matched to a gene; V was cut back by 5 bases and J by 4 bases. This CDR3 comprises 14 residues. Germline CDR1 and CDR2: SGHTA and FQGNSA.

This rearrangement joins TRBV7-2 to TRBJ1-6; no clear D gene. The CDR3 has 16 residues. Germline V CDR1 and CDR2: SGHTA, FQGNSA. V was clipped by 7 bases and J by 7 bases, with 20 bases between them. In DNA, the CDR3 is TGTGCCAGCACCTTCGGGATCACCCTGGGAAATTCACCCCTCCACTTT. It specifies CASTFGITLGNSPLHF.

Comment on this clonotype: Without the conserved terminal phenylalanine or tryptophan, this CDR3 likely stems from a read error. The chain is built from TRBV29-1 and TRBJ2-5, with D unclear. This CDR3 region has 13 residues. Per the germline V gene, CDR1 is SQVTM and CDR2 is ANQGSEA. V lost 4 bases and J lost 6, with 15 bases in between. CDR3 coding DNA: TGCAGCGTTGTGTCACGAGCGATAAAGACCCAGTACCTC. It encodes CSVVSRAIKTQYL.